These 12 T cell receptor beta chains were all obtained from the same sample, sequenced in a study of HIV-infected children after antiretroviral therapy interruption. Treatment in this sample: PENTA 11 planned treatment interruption arm or continuous ART arm. The TCR library was built from RNA with a 3' RACE protocol and unique molecular identifiers. MiXCR, applied by TCRdb to the 3' RACE reads, yields one record per CDR3 protein. The repertoire holds about 46,000 distinct CDR3 sequences, with around 4.7% as singletons. Source: CD45RA+ CD4+ T cells from PBMCs, pooled from several time points, taken from a donor given antiretroviral therapy, either interrupted or continuous. Noted subset: naive CD4+ CD45RA+ CD45RO- T cells. The receptors were sampled from a pool of human donors with HIV.

This clonotype was counted many times. The DNA of the CDR3 is TGTGCCAGCAACTCCGGGGCAGGGCTCGATCAGCCCCAGCATTTT. Translating it yields CASNSGAGLDQPQHF. The rearrangement links TRBV2 to TRBJ1-5; TRBD1 is a possible D gene (5 bases). The CDR3 spans 15 residues. CDR1 is SNHLY and CDR2 is FYNNEI in the germline V gene. V lost 7 bases, J lost 5 bases, and 18 bases lay in between.

This clonotype showed up many times. The V gene is TRBV29-1, the J gene TRBJ1-1; D uncertain. There are 13 residues in the CDR3. Trimming cost V 1 base and J 0 bases, with 6 bases left between them. Germline assignment: CDR1 SQVTM and CDR2 ANQGSEA. This CDR3 is CSVEGNMNTEAFF. The CDR3 DNA follows: TGCAGCGTTGAAGGGAACATGAACACTGAAGCTTTCTTT.

This clonotype was seen repeatedly, ten times or more. The chain uses TRBV12-3 or TRBV12-4 and TRBJ1-1; 8 bases agree with TRBD1. CDR3 length: 12 residues. V was pared by 5 bases and J by 7 bases, with 3 bases of the junction left unmatched. CDR3 sequence reads: CASSDRGLEAFF. DNA of the CDR3: TGTGCCAGCAGTGACAGGGGACTTGAAGCTTTCTTT.

This clonotype appeared many times. The V call is TRBV2, the J call TRBJ1-1, with D unresolved. The CDR3 has 12 amino acids. V was shortened by 1 base and J by 1 base, with 1 base between the two germline ends. Germline assignment: CDR1 SNHLY and CDR2 FYNNEI. The CDR3 loop is CASSEGNTEAFF. CDR3 DNA: TGTGCCAGCAGTGAAGGGAACACTGAAGCTTTCTTT.

This clonotype has at least ten counts. V is TRBV4-1 and J is TRBJ1-5; TRBD1 agrees at 7 bases. The CDR3 totals 16 residues. Germline V lookup: CDR1 MGHRA, CDR2 YSYEKL. J lost 1 base, V lost 4 bases, and 7 bases had no gene match. The CDR3 loop reads CASSRRQGGSNQPQHF. For the CDR3, the DNA is TGCGCCAGCAGCCGCCGACAGGGAGGGAGCAATCAGCCCCAGCATTTT.

This clonotype was seen a few times. The V and J genes are TRBV7-3 and TRBJ2-6; D not resolved. The ends were cut back, 5 bases at V and 1 base at J, with 6 bases in the middle. The V gene's germline CDR1 is SGHTA and CDR2 FQGTGA. The CDR3 is made up of 14 amino acids. The CDR3 nucleotides are TGTGCCAGCAGCCCCTGGTCTGGGGCCAACGTCCTGACTTTC. It specifies CASSPWSGANVLTF.

This clonotype was recorded a few times. This chain links TRBV2 with TRBJ1-3; TRBD1 might be the D (5 bases). The CDR3 extends over 13 amino acids. The germline V gene has CDR1 SNHLY and CDR2 FYNNEI. V was shortened by 7 bases and J by 4 bases, with 11 bases between the two germline ends. The CDR3 sequence is CASKRGAGNTIYF. The CDR3 nucleotides read TGTGCCAGCAAGCGGGGCGCCGGAAACACCATATATTTT.

This clonotype was counted many times. The chain recombines TRBV12-3 or TRBV12-4 with TRBJ1-1; D remains ambiguous. V shed 5 bases and J shed 5 bases, with 12 bases lying between them. The CDR3 runs to 13 residues. For the CDR3, the DNA is TGTGCCAGCAGTCCCTCGATGGGGACTGAAGCTTTCTTT. Translated: CASSPSMGTEAFF.

This clonotype was observed many times. The chain carries TRBV7-2 and TRBJ2-2; D is unclear. Germline V gene lookup returns CDR1 SGHTA and CDR2 FQGNSA. Trimming removed 1 base at V and 3 bases at J, with 6 bases between. The CDR3 spans 14 residues. The chain's CDR3 is CASSLGQHTGELFF. Written as DNA, the CDR3 is TGTGCCAGCAGCTTAGGGCAGCACACCGGGGAGCTGTTTTTT.

This clonotype was detected many times. This chain uses TRBV20-1 with TRBJ2-2; 15 bases match TRBD2. The CDR3 is 19 residues long. The junction had 6 bases not matched to a gene; V was cut back by 1 base and J by 0 bases. Germline CDR1 is DFQATT and CDR2 is SNEGSKA (reference sequence). This CDR3 is CSARGLGTSGGPNTGELFF. The CDR3 DNA sequence: TGCAGTGCTAGAGGACTAGGGACTAGCGGGGGGCCGAACACCGGGGAGCTGTTTTTT.

V is TRBV3-1 and J is TRBJ2-7; D unclear. Between the trimmed V and J ends, which lost 1 base and 6 bases, there was a span of 7 bases. Looked up from germline, CDR1 is LGHDT and CDR2 is YNNKEL (reference sequence). CDR3 size: 12 residues. CDR3 residues: CASSQGTGEQYF. For the CDR3, the DNA is TGTGCCAGCAGCCAAGGGACCGGCGAGCAGTACTTC.

This clonotype was seen at least ten times. This sequence joins TRBV18 and TRBJ1-1; D unresolved. The CDR3 totals 15 residues. Germline V gives CDR1 KGHSH, CDR2 LQKENI. V was trimmed by 2 bases and J by 1 base, leaving 11 bases between them. Here the CDR3 DNA reads TGTGCCAGCTCACCAACCGGTGCGCAGAACACTGAAGCTTTCTTT. Its protein is CASSPTGAQNTEAFF.